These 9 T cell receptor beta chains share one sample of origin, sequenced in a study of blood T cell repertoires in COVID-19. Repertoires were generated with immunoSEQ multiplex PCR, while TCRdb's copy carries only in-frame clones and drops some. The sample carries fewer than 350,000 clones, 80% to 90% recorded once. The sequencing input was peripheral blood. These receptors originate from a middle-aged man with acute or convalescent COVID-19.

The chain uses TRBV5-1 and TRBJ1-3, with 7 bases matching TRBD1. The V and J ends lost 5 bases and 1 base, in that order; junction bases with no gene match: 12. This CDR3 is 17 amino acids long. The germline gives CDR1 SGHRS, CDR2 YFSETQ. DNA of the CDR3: TGCGCCAGCAGTTACTACTCATCAGGGGGTTCTGGAAACACCATATATTTT. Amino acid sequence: CASSYYSSGGSGNTIYF.

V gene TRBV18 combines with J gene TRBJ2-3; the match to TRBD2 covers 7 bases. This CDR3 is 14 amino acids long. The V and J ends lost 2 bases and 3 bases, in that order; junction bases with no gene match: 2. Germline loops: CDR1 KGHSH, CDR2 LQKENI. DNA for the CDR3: TGTGCCAGCTCACCAGGCGGGGGAACAGATACGCAGTATTTT. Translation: CASSPGGGTDTQYF.

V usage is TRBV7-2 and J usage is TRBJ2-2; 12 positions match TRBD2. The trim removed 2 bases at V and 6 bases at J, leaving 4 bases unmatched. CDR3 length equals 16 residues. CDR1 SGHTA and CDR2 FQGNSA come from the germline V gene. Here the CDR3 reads CASSLRPSGGAGELFF. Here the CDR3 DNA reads TGTGCCAGCAGCTTAAGGCCTAGCGGGGGGGCCGGGGAGCTGTTTTTT.

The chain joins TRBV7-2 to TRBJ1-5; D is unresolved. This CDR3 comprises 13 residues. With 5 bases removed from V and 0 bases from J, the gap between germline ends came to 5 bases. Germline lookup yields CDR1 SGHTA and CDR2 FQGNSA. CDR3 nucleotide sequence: TGTGCCAGCAGCCCTAATAGCAATCAGCCCCAGCATTTT. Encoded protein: CASSPNSNQPQHF.

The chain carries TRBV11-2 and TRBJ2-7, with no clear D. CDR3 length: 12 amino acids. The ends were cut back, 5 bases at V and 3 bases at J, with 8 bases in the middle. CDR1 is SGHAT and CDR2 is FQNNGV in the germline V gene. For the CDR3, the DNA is TGTGCCAGCAGCGCGAACTTCTACGAGCAGTACTTC. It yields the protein CASSANFYEQYF.

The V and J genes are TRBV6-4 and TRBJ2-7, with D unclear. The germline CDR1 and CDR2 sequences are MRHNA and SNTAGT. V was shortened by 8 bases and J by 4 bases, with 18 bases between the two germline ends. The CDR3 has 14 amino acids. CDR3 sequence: CASEKAPGSYEQYF. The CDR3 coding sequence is TGTGCCAGCGAGAAAGCCCCAGGTTCTTACGAGCAGTACTTC.

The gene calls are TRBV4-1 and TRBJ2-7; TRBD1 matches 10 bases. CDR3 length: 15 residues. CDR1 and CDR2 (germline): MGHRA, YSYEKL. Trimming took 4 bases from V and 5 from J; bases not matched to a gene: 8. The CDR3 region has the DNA TGCGCCAGCAGCCCGCAAGGGACAGGGGATGACGAGCAGTACTTC. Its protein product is CASSPQGTGDDEQYF.

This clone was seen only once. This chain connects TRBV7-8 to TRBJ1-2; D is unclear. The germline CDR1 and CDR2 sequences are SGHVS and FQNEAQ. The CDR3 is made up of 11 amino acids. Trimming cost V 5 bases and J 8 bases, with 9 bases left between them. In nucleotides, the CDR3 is TGTGCCAGCAGCCTCCAGAGGGGCTACACCTTC. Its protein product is CASSLQRGYTF. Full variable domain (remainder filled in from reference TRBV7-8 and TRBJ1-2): GAGVSQSPRYKVAKRGQDVALRCDPISGHVSLFWYQQALGQGPEFLTYFQNEAQLDKSGLPSDRFFAERPEGSVSTLKIQRTQQEDSAVYLCASSLQRGYTFGSGTRLTVV.

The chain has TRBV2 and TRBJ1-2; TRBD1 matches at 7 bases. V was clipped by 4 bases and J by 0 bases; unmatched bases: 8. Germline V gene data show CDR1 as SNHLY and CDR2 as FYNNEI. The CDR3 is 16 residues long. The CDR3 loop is CASSARGQTSNYGYTF. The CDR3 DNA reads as TGTGCCAGCAGTGCGAGGGGACAGACTTCTAACTATGGCTACACCTTC.